The clone carrying this T cell receptor beta chain was observed a handful of times. Its antigen is as yet unknown. The V end was cut by 0 bases, the J end by 7 bases, with 10 bases between. This CDR3 has 13 amino acids. Germline values: CDR1 SGDLS, CDR2 YYNGEE. The data derive from a study of response to subunit inactivated influenza vaccine. A single record per CDR3 protein comes from TCRdb applying MiXCR to the RT-PCR reads. Here the sample spans around 750,000 distinct CDR3 sequences, 21% being singletons. Study outcomes and limitations: After each seasonal influenza vaccination, few new T cells are recruited, the authors suggested.

The sample consisted of PBMCs from blood, taken 5 to 6 days after vaccination. The receptor comes from a man aged 50-59 years who received an inactivated influenza vaccine. The chain has TRBV9 and TRBJ1-2; D is undetermined. CDR3 sequence: CASSVETGRGYTF. The CDR3 DNA follows: TGTGCCAGCAGCGTAGAAACCGGGCGTGGCTACACCTTC.